The 27 T cell receptor beta chains below were found in one sample sequenced in a study of T cell responses to AZD1222 COVID-19 vaccine. Generated by immunoSEQ multiplex PCR, the TCRdb table keeps only in-frame clones and is missing some. Of 65,000 to 90,000 clones in the sample, about 91% are singletons; the top ten hold about 20%. The source material was peripheral blood, sampled on day 0 of AZD1222 vaccination. The receptor set was obtained from an adult in good health.

J is TRBJ1-5 and V is TRBV19; D is perhaps TRBD1 (6 bases). Trimming took off 7 bases at V and 0 bases at J, with 13 bases between the two ends. Germline V gene data show CDR1 as LNHDA and CDR2 as SQIVND (reference sequence). CDR3 length equals 15 residues. The CDR3 protein is CASIGTGNSNQPQHF. CDR3 nucleotides: TGTGCCAGTATTGGAACAGGGAATAGCAATCAGCCCCAGCATTTT.

This CDR3 reads CASSSPWTLTGANVLTF. CDR3 nucleotide sequence: TGTGCCAGCAGTTCTCCCTGGACATTAACTGGGGCCAACGTCCTGACTTTC. The chain uses TRBV27 and TRBJ2-6; a weak D match, TRBD1 (5 bases). This CDR3 comprises 17 residues. In germline, CDR1 is MNHEY, CDR2 SMNVEV (reference sequence). Deletions cut 4 bases from V and 2 bases from J, with 15 bases between.

The V gene is TRBV5-6, the J gene TRBJ1-6; possibly TRBD1 for D (6 bases). This CDR3 is built from 17 residues. Trimming took off 0 bases at V and 8 bases at J, with 18 bases between the two ends. Germline V lookup: CDR1 SGHDT, CDR2 YYEEEE. This chain's CDR3 is CASSLDPGHSRYSPLHF. The CDR3 DNA sequence: TGTGCCAGCAGCTTGGATCCGGGACATTCGCGGTATTCACCCCTCCACTTT.

The chain employs TRBV6-4 and TRBJ2-7; 7 bases are a match to TRBD1. CDR1 MRHNA and CDR2 SNTAGT come from the germline V gene. V dropped 10 bases and J dropped 0; count of bases not matched to a gene: 3. This CDR3 has 12 residues. The CDR3 nucleotides read TGTGCCATTTGGACAGGCTCCTACGAGCAGTACTTC. Translation gives CAIWTGSYEQYF.

This clone was picked up a small number of times. V and J are TRBV7-9 and TRBJ2-7; 9 bases are shared with TRBD2. Trimming removed 5 bases from V and 2 bases from J; junction bases left unmatched: 7. The CDR3 length is 15 residues. Looked up from germline, CDR1 is SEHNR and CDR2 is FQNEAQ (reference sequence). The CDR3 loop reads CASSQAGGGPYEQYF. The CDR3 nucleotides read TGTGCCAGCAGCCAAGCGGGAGGCGGCCCCTACGAGCAGTACTTC.

The chain employs TRBV15 and TRBJ2-1, with D hard to call. In germline, CDR1 is LNHNV, CDR2 YYDKDF (reference sequence). The CDR3 length is 16 residues. Trimming stripped 6 bases from V and 4 bases from J, with 19 bases between. For the CDR3, the DNA is TGTGCCACCAGGGCAGTGGAGCCTCCTCAATACAATGAGCAGTTCTTC. Residues: CATRAVEPPQYNEQFF. The full variable domain, with the rest looked up from reference TRBV15 and TRBJ2-1, is DAMVIQNPRYQVTQFGKPVTLSCSQTLNHNVMYWYQQKSSQAPKLLFHYYDKDFNNEADTPDNFQSRRPNTSFCFLDIRSPGLGDTAMYLCATRAVEPPQYNEQFFGPGTRLTVL.

This chain joins TRBV9 and TRBJ2-7, with a possible D match to TRBD2 (6 bases). This CDR3 comprises 14 residues. Germline V CDR1 and CDR2: SGDLS, YYNGEE. V gave up 4 bases and J gave up 4 bases, with 15 bases separating them. CDR3 in DNA: TGTGCCAGCAGCCCCCGTGCGGGGCTATACGAGCAGTACTTC. Translated, it gives CASSPRAGLYEQYF.

The V call is TRBV7-9, the J call TRBJ2-3; tentatively, D is TRBD1 (6 bases). The CDR3 contains 18 residues. Deletions cut 1 base from V and 2 bases from J, with 19 bases between. The germline V gene encodes CDR1 SEHNR and CDR2 FQNEAQ (reference sequence). The CDR3 bases are TGTGCCAGCAGCTTAGGGTCCACAGGGTTCGGAGACACAGATACGCAGTATTTT. Its translation is CASSLGSTGFGDTDTQYF.

V and J are TRBV9 and TRBJ1-2; D gene uncertain. V lost 1 base, J lost 0 bases, and 4 bases lay in between. The CDR3 has 13 residues. Germline CDR1 is SGDLS and CDR2 is YYNGEE. CDR3 in DNA: TGTGCCAGCAGCGTACAGCCTAACTATGGCTACACCTTC. This codes for CASSVQPNYGYTF. The full variable domain, in which reference TRBV9 and TRBJ1-2 provide the parts outside the CDR3, is DSGVTQTPKHLITATGQRVTLRCSPRSGDLSVYWYQQSLDQGLQFLIQYYNGEERAKGNILERFSAQQFPDLHSELNLSSLELGDSALYFCASSVQPNYGYTFGSGTRLTVV.

The chain employs TRBV15 and TRBJ2-7; D not resolved. There are 13 residues in the CDR3. Per the germline V gene, CDR1 is LNHNV and CDR2 is YYDKDF (reference sequence). Trimming took off 4 bases at V and 4 bases at J, with 11 bases between the two ends. DNA of the CDR3: TGTGCCACCAGCACTTCTCCAACTTACGAGCAGTACTTC. It is translated as CATSTSPTYEQYF. Variable domain in full (rest from reference TRBV15 and TRBJ2-7): DAMVIQNPRYQVTQFGKPVTLSCSQTLNHNVMYWYQQKSSQAPKLLFHYYDKDFNNEADTPDNFQSRRPNTSFCFLDIRSPGLGDTAMYLCATSTSPTYEQYFGPGTRLTVT.

The chain recombines TRBV2 with TRBJ2-7; D is perhaps TRBD1 or TRBD2 (6 bases each). The CDR3 length is 17 residues. The germline gives CDR1 SNHLY, CDR2 FYNNEI. With 8 bases removed from V and 2 bases from J, the gap between germline ends came to 25 bases. The CDR3: CASAETGNGGHTYEQYF. The CDR3 bases are TGTGCCAGCGCCGAGACAGGAAACGGGGGCCACACCTACGAGCAGTACTTC.

The chain joins TRBV10-3 to TRBJ2-1; 14 bases line up with TRBD2. Germline-derived CDR1 and CDR2 are ENHRY and SYGVKD. After removal of 4 bases from V and 3 bases from J, the junction contained 14 bases not matched to a gene. The CDR3 sequence is 20 residues long. CDR3 bases: TGTGCCATCAGTGGCCCTGGGGAGACTAGCGGGGGGGCCGTCTACAATGAGCAGTTCTTC. Amino acids: CAISGPGETSGGAVYNEQFF.

The genes are TRBV7-9 and TRBJ2-3; D is ambiguous. Trimming took 7 bases from V and 2 from J, leaving 19 bases between them. The germline gives CDR1 SEHNR, CDR2 FQNEAQ (reference sequence). This CDR3 region has 16 residues. The CDR3 nucleotides read TGTGCCAGCACCCCTTCCTCCGGGCGGTTCACAGATACGCAGTATTTT. Its translation is CASTPSSGRFTDTQYF. Full variable domain (rest looked up from reference TRBV7-9 and TRBJ2-3): DTGVSQNPRHKITKRGQNVTFRCDPISEHNRLYWYRQTLGQGPEFLTYFQNEAQLEKSRLLSDRFSAERPKGSFSTLEIQRTEQGDSAMYLCASTPSSGRFTDTQYFGPGTRLTVL.

The gene calls are TRBV18 and TRBJ1-2, with D perhaps matching TRBD1 (5 bases). The germline V gene encodes CDR1 KGHSH and CDR2 LQKENI. There are 12 residues in the CDR3. Trimming cost V 3 bases and J 6 bases, with 8 bases left between them. CDR3 region: CASSPEGHGYTF. CDR3 in DNA: TGTGCCAGCTCACCCGAGGGGCATGGCTACACCTTC.

This chain joins TRBV7-3 and TRBJ1-1, with D unclear. This CDR3 spans 15 amino acids. V was pared by 2 bases and J by 4 bases, with 14 bases between. Per the germline V gene, CDR1 is SGHTA and CDR2 is FQGTGA. The CDR3 region is CASSLEGVGSTEAFF. As DNA, the CDR3 is TGTGCCAGCAGCTTAGAAGGAGTCGGGAGCACTGAAGCTTTCTTT. The variable domain in full, completed from reference TRBV7-3 and TRBJ1-1, reads GAGVSQTPSNKVTEKGKYVELRCDPISGHTALYWYRQSLGQGPEFLIYFQGTGAADDSGLPNDRFFAVRPEGSVSTLKIQRTERGDSAVYLCASSLEGVGSTEAFFGQGTRLTVV.

This chain uses TRBV5-6 with TRBJ2-4; D not resolved. The CDR3 spans 13 residues. Trimming shortened V by 5 bases and J by 7 bases, and 13 bases separated the two germline ends. Per germline, CDR1 SGHDT and CDR2 YYEEEE. The CDR3, as DNA: TGTGCCAGCAGGGTCGGTGGTAGGAACATTCAGTACTTC. Translated: CASRVGGRNIQYF.

V usage is TRBV13 and J usage is TRBJ2-5, with 10 bases matching TRBD1. CDR1 and CDR2 from the germline V gene are PRHDT and FYEKMQ (reference sequence). Trimming at V came to 4 bases and at J to 5 bases, leaving 7 bases not matched to a gene. The CDR3 extends over 15 amino acids. This chain's CDR3 is CASSSGTGEVETQYF. Here the CDR3 DNA reads TGTGCCAGCAGCTCCGGGACAGGGGAAGTGGAGACCCAGTACTTC.

The rearrangement joins TRBV29-1 to TRBJ2-7; 7 nucleotides agree with TRBD2. This CDR3 spans 13 amino acids. The germline V gene encodes CDR1 SQVTM and CDR2 ANQGSEA. The V segment lost 2 bases and the J segment 5 bases; nucleotides outside the gene matches: 6. CDR3 amino acids: CSVERLAEDEQYF. The CDR3, as DNA: TGCAGCGTTGAACGGCTAGCGGAAGACGAGCAGTACTTC.

The V gene is TRBV27, the J gene TRBJ1-2; 8 nucleotides agree with TRBD1. CDR3 length: 12 residues. The junction had 6 bases not matched to a gene; V was cut back by 6 bases and J by 9 bases. Per the germline V gene, CDR1 is MNHEY and CDR2 is SMNVEV (reference sequence). Written as DNA, the CDR3 is TGTGCCAGCAGGGATGACAGGGGTAGCTACACCTTC. This translates into CASRDDRGSYTF.

The chain combines TRBV6-1 with TRBJ1-4; D might be TRBD1 (6 bases). Germline loops: CDR1 MNHNS, CDR2 SASEGT. CDR3 size: 15 residues. V was trimmed by 3 bases and J by 5 bases, leaving 13 bases between them. The CDR3 DNA sequence: TGTGCCAGCAGTGATAGAGGACAGTTGAATGAAAAACTGTTTTTT. Its protein is CASSDRGQLNEKLFF.

The rearrangement links TRBV2 to TRBJ1-3, with D possibly matching TRBD1 (5 bases). Germline V gene data show CDR1 as SNHLY and CDR2 as FYNNEI. There are 14 residues in the CDR3. The ends were cut back, 3 bases at V and 4 bases at J, with 10 bases in the middle. The CDR3 is CASSDRVTGNTIYF. The DNA for the CDR3 is TGTGCCAGCAGTGACAGGGTGACCGGAAACACCATATATTTT.

A single count supports this clone. The chain couples TRBV4-1 to TRBJ1-1; 7 nucleotides line up with TRBD1. Per the germline V gene, CDR1 is MGHRA and CDR2 is YSYEKL. The CDR3 loop spans 13 amino acids. The ends lost 4 bases at V and 4 bases at J; junction bases unmatched: 3. The CDR3 sequence is CASSPDRPTEAFF. DNA for the CDR3: TGCGCCAGCAGCCCGGACAGGCCCACTGAAGCTTTCTTT.

This clone has a handful of counts. V usage is TRBV2 and J usage is TRBJ1-2; 7 positions agree with TRBD1. This CDR3 comprises 13 residues. Trimming took 7 bases from V and 4 from J; bases not matched to a gene: 6. CDR1 and CDR2 (germline): SNHLY, FYNNEI. CDR3 sequence: CASTQGEAYGYTF. CDR3 sequence (DNA): TGTGCCAGCACCCAGGGGGAGGCCTATGGCTACACCTTC.

This clone showed up just once. V gene TRBV29-1 combines with J gene TRBJ2-7; D uncertain. Germline V CDR1 and CDR2: SQVTM, ANQGSEA. CDR3 length: 12 residues. V lost 5 bases, J lost 5 bases, and 13 bases lay in between. The CDR3 sequence is CSVRFRVDEQYF. The CDR3 nucleotides are TGCAGCGTTCGTTTTAGGGTCGACGAGCAGTACTTC.

The CDR3 reads CASSSQRFNEKLFF. As DNA, the CDR3 is TGTGCCAGCAGCTCGCAGAGGTTTAATGAAAAACTGTTTTTT. The rearrangement uses TRBV7-9 and TRBJ1-4; D is unresolved. CDR1 is SEHNR and CDR2 is FQNEAQ in the germline V gene (reference sequence). V lost 4 bases to trimming and J lost 4 bases, with 10 bases between them. The CDR3 is made up of 14 amino acids.

This rearrangement joins TRBV29-1 to TRBJ2-3; 7 nucleotides match TRBD1. Germline V gives CDR1 SQVTM, CDR2 ANQGSEA. This CDR3 has 14 amino acids. Trimming cost V 4 bases and J 2 bases; bases outside gene matches: 6. This chain's CDR3 is CSVGLGQYTDTQYF. As DNA, the CDR3 is TGCAGCGTTGGATTGGGACAGTACACAGATACGCAGTATTTT.

The chain has TRBV18 and TRBJ2-5, with 8 bases matching TRBD1. CDR3 length: 15 residues. V was clipped by 5 bases and J by 5 bases; unmatched bases: 10. Germline values: CDR1 KGHSH, CDR2 LQKENI. The DNA for the CDR3 is TGTGCCAGCTCAAGGGCAGGGGGCGTCGGGGAGACCCAGTACTTC. It yields the protein CASSRAGGVGETQYF.